A selection of T cell receptor beta chains follows, all from one sample in a study of CD8+ T cells in alopecia areata. Some clones are missing from TCRdb's copy, which holds only in-frame ones; the method was immunoSEQ multiplex PCR. The data contain fewer than 200,000 clones, 59% of them seen just once; the ten biggest clones take up roughly 14%. Material: CD4+ T cells sorted from blood, obtained at week 0. These receptors all stem from a human donor with alopecia areata. CDR3s include the opening cysteine and the closing phenylalanine or tryptophan. The order of the fields is J gene, V gene, D gene, clone size, CDR3 protein, CDR3 DNA. D genes are given only for firm matches. Clone size is stated in some rows and not others, as once, few, many or a class when expanded.

>TRBJ1-3|TRBV29-1|TRBD1|NA
CSVGGQGSGSGNTIYF
TGCAGCGTTGGTGGACAGGGGTCTGGTTCTGGAAACACCATATATTTT
>TRBJ2-5|TRBV7-8|NA|NA
CASSLAVETQYF
TGTGCCAGCAGCCTGGCCGTGGAGACCCAGTACTTC
>TRBJ1-3|TRBV27|NA|NA
CASSSGGSGNTIYF
TGTGCCAGCAGCTCGGGGGGTTCTGGAAACACCATATATTTT
>TRBJ2-3|TRBV30|NA|NA
CAWSPGGTDTQYF
TGTGCCTGGAGTCCCGGGGGCACAGATACGCAGTATTTT
>TRBJ2-7|TRBV6-5|TRBD1|NA
CASSYGDSRTYEQYF
TGTGCCAGCAGTTACGGGGACAGTCGAACCTACGAGCAGTACTTC
>TRBJ2-7|TRBV29-1|TRBD1|NA
CSVEWGQHEQYF
TGCAGCGTTGAATGGGGACAGCACGAGCAGTACTTC
>TRBJ2-3|TRBV27|NA|NA
CASSFGSTDTQYF
TGTGCCAGCAGTTTCGGGAGCACAGATACGCAGTATTTT
>TRBJ2-5|TRBV4-1|TRBD2|NA
CASSQALELAGEETQYF
TGCGCCAGCAGCCAAGCCCTTGAACTAGCGGGGGAAGAGACCCAGTACTTC
>TRBJ1-1|TRBV6-5|NA|NA
CATTRGLLRNTEAFF
TGTGCCACCACGCGGGGCCTCTTGAGGAACACTGAAGCTTTCTTT
>TRBJ1-5|TRBV29-1|NA|NA
CSATTGSYSNQPQHF
TGCAGCGCTACTACAGGGTCCTATAGCAATCAGCCCCAGCATTTT
>TRBJ1-2|TRBV29-1|NA|NA
CSVEAKDPTYGYTF
TGCAGCGTTGAGGCAAAAGACCCGACGTATGGCTACACCTTC
>TRBJ2-7|TRBV29-1|TRBD2|few
CSVERGRGRGEQYF
TGCAGCGTTGAACGAGGGAGGGGAAGGGGCGAGCAGTACTTC
>TRBJ1-1|TRBV4-1|NA|NA
CASSQDREMAFF
TGCGCCAGCAGCCAAGATCGGGAAATGGCTTTCTTT
>TRBJ2-6|TRBV5-1|NA|NA
CASSLANSGANVLTF
TGCGCCAGCAGCTTGGCAAACAGTGGGGCCAACGTCCTGACTTTC
>TRBJ2-2|TRBV18|NA|few
CASRQTNTGELFF
TGTGCCAGTCGACAGACGAACACCGGGGAGCTGTTTTTT
>TRBJ1-1|TRBV7-8|NA|few
CASSLGLETDEAFF
TGTGCCAGCAGCTTAGGACTTGAAACAGATGAAGCTTTCTTT
>TRBJ2-6|TRBV23-1|NA|once
CASSRGSPGANVLTF
TGCGCCAGCAGTCGGGGGAGCCCTGGGGCCAACGTCCTGACTTTC
>TRBJ1-5|TRBV29-1|TRBD1|NA
CSAITGGGQPQHF
TGCAGCGCGATCACAGGGGGCGGTCAGCCCCAGCATTTT
>TRBJ1-2|TRBV6-5|NA|NA
CASTTGVYGYTF
TGTGCCAGCACCACGGGGGTCTATGGCTACACCTTC
>TRBJ1-6|TRBV10-3|TRBD1|NA
CAISRDRGNSPLHF
TGTGCCATCAGCCGGGACAGGGGTAATTCACCCCTCCACTTT